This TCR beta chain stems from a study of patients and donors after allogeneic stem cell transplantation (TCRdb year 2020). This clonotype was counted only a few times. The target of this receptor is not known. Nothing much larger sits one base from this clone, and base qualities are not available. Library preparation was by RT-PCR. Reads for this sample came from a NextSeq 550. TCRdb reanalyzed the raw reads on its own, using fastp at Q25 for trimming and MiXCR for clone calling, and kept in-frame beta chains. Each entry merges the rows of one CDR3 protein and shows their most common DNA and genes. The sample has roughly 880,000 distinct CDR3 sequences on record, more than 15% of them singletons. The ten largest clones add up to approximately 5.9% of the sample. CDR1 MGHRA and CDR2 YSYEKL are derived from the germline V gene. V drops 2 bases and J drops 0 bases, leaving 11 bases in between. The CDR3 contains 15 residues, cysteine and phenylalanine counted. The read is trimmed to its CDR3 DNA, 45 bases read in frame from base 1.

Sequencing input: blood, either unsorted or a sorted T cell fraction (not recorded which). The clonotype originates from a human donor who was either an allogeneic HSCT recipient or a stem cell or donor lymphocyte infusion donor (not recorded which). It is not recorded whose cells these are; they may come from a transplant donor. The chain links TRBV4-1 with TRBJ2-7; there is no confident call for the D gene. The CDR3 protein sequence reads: CASSQSLGFSYEQYF. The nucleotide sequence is TGCGCCAGCAGCCAAAGCTTGGGGTTCTCCTACGAGCAGTACTTC.